Listed below are T cell receptor beta chains from one sample, sequenced in a study of shared clonotypes between healthy human individuals. Produced via immunoSEQ multiplex PCR; TCRdb's table is partial and in-frame only. The table lists about half a million clones, about 78% of them singletons, with around 12% in the top ten. The sample consisted of PBMCs. These receptors came from a woman between 35 and 50 years old in good health. Some clones in this sample may be carry-over from other donors' samples. The CDR3 runs from the conserved cysteine through the conserved F or W. Fields, in order: V gene, clone size, J gene, D gene, CDR3 DNA, CDR3 protein. The D gene is left open where the match is weak. Clone size is not always given. Where it is, it says once, few, many or a class for expanded clones.

TRBV29-1	NA	TRBJ2-7	NA	TGCAGCGTTGGGACCAGGGAAACCATGTACTTC	CSVGTRETMYF
TRBV30	NA	TRBJ1-3	TRBD1	TGTGCCTGGAGTGTTCCAGGGGGGAGTGGAAACACCATATATTTT	CAWSVPGGSGNTIYF
TRBV28	few	TRBJ1-1	NA	TGTGCCAGCAGTCCGGCGACTGAAGCTTTCTTT	CASSPATEAFF
TRBV7-5	NA	TRBJ2-5	NA	TGTGCCAGAAGCATGGACAGGGATCGGCAAGAGACCCAGTACTTC	CARSMDRDRQETQYF
TRBV7-9	NA	TRBJ2-7	TRBD2	TGTGCCAGCAGCTTAGCAGGGACTAGCGGGTACGAGCAGTACTTC	CASSLAGTSGYEQYF
TRBV29-1	once	TRBJ1-3	NA	TGCAGCGTTGAAGAGGGACAAAGAAACACCATATATTTT	CSVEEGQRNTIYF
TRBV11-1	once	TRBJ2-1	TRBD1	TGTGCCAGCAGCTTAGTAGACAGGGGCTACAATGAGCAGTTCTTC	CASSLVDRGYNEQFF
TRBV11-2	NA	TRBJ1-1	NA	TGTGCCAGCAGCTTTTCGGGGGACACTGAAGCTTTCTTT	CASSFSGDTEAFF
TRBV5-1	NA	TRBJ2-2	NA	TGCGCCAGCAGCTTGGGACAGACCTCGAGCACCGGGGAGCTGTTTTTT	CASSLGQTSSTGELFF
TRBV5-4	NA	TRBJ2-7	NA	TGTGCCAGCAGACAGGACCACTCCTACGAGCAGTACTTC	CASRQDHSYEQYF
TRBV18	once	TRBJ2-7	NA	TGTGCCAGCTCACTCCCAGGGTCCTACGAGCAGTACTTC	CASSLPGSYEQYF
TRBV4-2	NA	TRBJ2-1	NA	TGTGCCAGCAGCCAAGGCCAGGGACCCTACAATGAGCAGTTCTTC	CASSQGQGPYNEQFF
TRBV5-1	NA	TRBJ1-3	NA	TGCGCCAGCAGCCCCCTACAGGGTAGCAACACCATATATTTT	CASSPLQGSNTIYF
TRBV7-9	NA	TRBJ1-1	NA	TGTGCCAGCAGCCCCCAGGGGTCCTTGAACACTGAAGCTTTCTTT	CASSPQGSLNTEAFF
TRBV5-1	NA	TRBJ2-4	NA	TGCGCCAGCAGCTTGTGGCAGCCTTTCGCCAAAAACATTCAGTACTTC	CASSLWQPFAKNIQYF
TRBV27	NA	TRBJ2-1	NA	TGTGCCAGCAGTTTATCCTCCTACAATGAGCAGTTCTTC	CASSLSSYNEQFF
TRBV11-3	once	TRBJ2-6	TRBD1	TGTGCCAGCAGCGGCGACAGGGCTGGGGCCAACGTCCTGACTTTC	CASSGDRAGANVLTF
TRBV9	NA	TRBJ1-4	NA	TGTGCCAGCAGCGTAACCCCCGAGCCGAATGAAAAACTGTTTTTT	CASSVTPEPNEKLFF
TRBV5-5	NA	TRBJ2-3	TRBD2	TGTGCCAGCAGCTTACTAGCGGGATCCAGCACAGATACGCAGTATTTT	CASSLLAGSSTDTQYF
TRBV2	NA	TRBJ2-1	TRBD2	TGTGCCAGCACCAGCGGGAGGGGGGTGAATGAGCAGTTCTTC	CASTSGRGVNEQFF
TRBV9	NA	TRBJ1-2	NA	TGTGCCAGCAGCGTAGAAGGGTTCGCTGGCTACACCTTC	CASSVEGFAGYTF
TRBV10-2	once	TRBJ1-5	NA	TGCGCCAGCAGTGAGTCCTGGGGGATGACTCAGCCCCAGCATTTT	CASSESWGMTQPQHF
TRBV2	NA	TRBJ1-3	NA	TGTGCCAGCAGACAGAGCTCTGGGAACACCATATATTTT	CASRQSSGNTIYF
TRBV5-1	NA	TRBJ2-1	NA	TGCGCCAGCAGCTTGGACACAGGGAGACCTTTGAATGAGCAGTTCTTC	CASSLDTGRPLNEQFF
TRBV9	NA	TRBJ2-2	NA	TGTGCCAGCAGCGCCTCCACCGGGGAGCTGTTTTTT	CASSASTGELFF
TRBV5-1	NA	TRBJ2-7	TRBD1	TGCGCCAGCAGCTTGGGCAGGGGGAGTCAATCCTACGAGCAGTACTTC	CASSLGRGSQSYEQYF
TRBV19	NA	TRBJ2-2	NA	TGTGCCAGTATGGGGACGAGCACCGGGGAGCTGTTTTTT	CASMGTSTGELFF
TRBV11-2	NA	TRBJ2-1	TRBD1	TGTGCCAGCAGCCTTACAGGGGGCCTCGGGAATGAGCAGTTCTTC	CASSLTGGLGNEQFF
TRBV19	NA	TRBJ2-6	TRBD1	TGTGCCAGTACCCCGGACAGGGCAGGGGCCAACGTCCTGACTTTC	CASTPDRAGANVLTF
TRBV6-1	NA	TRBJ1-5	NA	TGTGCCAGCTCCGGCCGATCCAGCAATCAGCCCCAGCATTTT	CASSGRSSNQPQHF
TRBV27	once	TRBJ1-6	NA	TGTGCCAGCAGCAGCGGGGGCCACTTT	CASSSGGHF
TRBV7-2	NA	TRBJ2-7	TRBD1	TGTGCCAGCAGCCACTGGACAGGGGAAGGGGAGCAGTACTTC	CASSHWTGEGEQYF
TRBV5-4	once	TRBJ2-1	TRBD1	TGTGCCAGCACCATTGGGACAGGGACCTACAATGAGCAGTTCTTC	CASTIGTGTYNEQFF
TRBV28	NA	TRBJ1-2	TRBD1	TGTGCCAGCCAAGCGGACAGGGGCAACTATGGCTACACCTTC	CASQADRGNYGYTF
TRBV27	NA	TRBJ1-3	TRBD1	TGTGCCAGCAACCACCCCCCGGGACAGGGAAGTCTCTTTCGGGGAAACACCATATATTTT	CASNHPPGQGSLFRGNTIYF
TRBV5-1	NA	TRBJ2-7	TRBD1	TGCGCCAGCAGCTGGGGCCCGGGACAGCGCACCTACGAGCAGTACTTC	CASSWGPGQRTYEQYF
TRBV10-3	once	TRBJ1-2	NA	TGTGCCATCAGTGAGAGGGGTGAGTCCCTTTCTAACTATGGCTACACCTTC	CAISERGESLSNYGYTF
TRBV7-9	NA	TRBJ2-1	NA	TGTGCCAGCAGCTTAACCATAGGGCAGTTCTTC	CASSLTIGQFF
TRBV15	NA	TRBJ2-1	NA	TGTGCCACCAGCAGAGACAGGAACTCCTACAATGAGCAGTTCTTC	CATSRDRNSYNEQFF
TRBV11-2	NA	TRBJ1-1	NA	TGTGCCAGCAGCTTAGAGGGGCCGGGGGGAGGAACTGAAGCTTTCTTT	CASSLEGPGGGTEAFF
TRBV5-5	NA	TRBJ2-7	NA	TGTGCCAGCAGGCAGACAGGACGCTACGAGCAGTACTTC	CASRQTGRYEQYF
TRBV5-4	NA	TRBJ2-2	NA	TGTGCCAGCAGCTCCCCGGGACATCGGCACACCGGGGAGCTGTTTTTT	CASSSPGHRHTGELFF
TRBV9	NA	TRBJ2-2	NA	TGTGCCAGCAGCGTAGCAGGGTCAGAGACCGGGGAGCTGTTTTTT	CASSVAGSETGELFF
TRBV6-1	few	TRBJ2-5	TRBD2	TGTGCCAGCAGTGAAGGGACTAGCGGAAGGAGGGAGACCCAGTACTTC	CASSEGTSGRRETQYF
TRBV28	NA	TRBJ2-7	TRBD2	TGTGCCATCCAAGTGCGGCGGGAGTACAACGAGCAGTACTTC	CAIQVRREYNEQYF
TRBV7-2	once	TRBJ2-7	TRBD2	TGTGCCAGCAGCTTGGATTACGGGACTAGCTCCTACGAGCAGTACTTC	CASSLDYGTSSYEQYF
TRBV7-2	NA	TRBJ2-5	NA	TGTGCCAGCAGCTTAACAGGGTCCGGAGAGACCCAGTACTTC	CASSLTGSGETQYF
TRBV7-2	once	TRBJ2-7	NA	TGTGCCAGCAGCCAAGCGGGTAAGAGCTCCTACGAGCAGTACTTC	CASSQAGKSSYEQYF